The clone carrying this TCR beta chain appeared a single time. This entry comes from a study of technical replicates of blood from several donors. The CDR3 contains 15 residues. J lost 5 bases, V lost 4 bases, and 8 bases had no gene match. Germline CDR1 is SGHRS and CDR2 is YFSETQ. Using immunoSEQ multiplex PCR, the repertoire was profiled, and TCRdb retains in-frame clones only, with some absent. This sample has tens of thousands of clones; 95% occur once, and the top ten carry roughly 0.28%. This rearrangement joins TRBV5-1 to TRBJ2-3, with 9 positions matching TRBD2. Input material: T cells isolated from PBMCs. This receptor was obtained from a human donor in good health. CDR3 sequence: CASSPRRGGGDTQYF. The CDR3 nucleotides read TGCGCCAGCAGCCCCCGGCGGGGGGGAGGAGATACGCAGTATTTT. Full variable domain (missing parts from reference TRBV5-1 and TRBJ2-3): KAGVTQTPRYLIKTRGQQVTLSCSPISGHRSVSWYQQTPGQGLQFLFEYFSETQRNKGNFPGRFSGRQFSNSRSEMNVSTLELGDSALYLCASSPRRGGGDTQYFGPGTRLTVL.